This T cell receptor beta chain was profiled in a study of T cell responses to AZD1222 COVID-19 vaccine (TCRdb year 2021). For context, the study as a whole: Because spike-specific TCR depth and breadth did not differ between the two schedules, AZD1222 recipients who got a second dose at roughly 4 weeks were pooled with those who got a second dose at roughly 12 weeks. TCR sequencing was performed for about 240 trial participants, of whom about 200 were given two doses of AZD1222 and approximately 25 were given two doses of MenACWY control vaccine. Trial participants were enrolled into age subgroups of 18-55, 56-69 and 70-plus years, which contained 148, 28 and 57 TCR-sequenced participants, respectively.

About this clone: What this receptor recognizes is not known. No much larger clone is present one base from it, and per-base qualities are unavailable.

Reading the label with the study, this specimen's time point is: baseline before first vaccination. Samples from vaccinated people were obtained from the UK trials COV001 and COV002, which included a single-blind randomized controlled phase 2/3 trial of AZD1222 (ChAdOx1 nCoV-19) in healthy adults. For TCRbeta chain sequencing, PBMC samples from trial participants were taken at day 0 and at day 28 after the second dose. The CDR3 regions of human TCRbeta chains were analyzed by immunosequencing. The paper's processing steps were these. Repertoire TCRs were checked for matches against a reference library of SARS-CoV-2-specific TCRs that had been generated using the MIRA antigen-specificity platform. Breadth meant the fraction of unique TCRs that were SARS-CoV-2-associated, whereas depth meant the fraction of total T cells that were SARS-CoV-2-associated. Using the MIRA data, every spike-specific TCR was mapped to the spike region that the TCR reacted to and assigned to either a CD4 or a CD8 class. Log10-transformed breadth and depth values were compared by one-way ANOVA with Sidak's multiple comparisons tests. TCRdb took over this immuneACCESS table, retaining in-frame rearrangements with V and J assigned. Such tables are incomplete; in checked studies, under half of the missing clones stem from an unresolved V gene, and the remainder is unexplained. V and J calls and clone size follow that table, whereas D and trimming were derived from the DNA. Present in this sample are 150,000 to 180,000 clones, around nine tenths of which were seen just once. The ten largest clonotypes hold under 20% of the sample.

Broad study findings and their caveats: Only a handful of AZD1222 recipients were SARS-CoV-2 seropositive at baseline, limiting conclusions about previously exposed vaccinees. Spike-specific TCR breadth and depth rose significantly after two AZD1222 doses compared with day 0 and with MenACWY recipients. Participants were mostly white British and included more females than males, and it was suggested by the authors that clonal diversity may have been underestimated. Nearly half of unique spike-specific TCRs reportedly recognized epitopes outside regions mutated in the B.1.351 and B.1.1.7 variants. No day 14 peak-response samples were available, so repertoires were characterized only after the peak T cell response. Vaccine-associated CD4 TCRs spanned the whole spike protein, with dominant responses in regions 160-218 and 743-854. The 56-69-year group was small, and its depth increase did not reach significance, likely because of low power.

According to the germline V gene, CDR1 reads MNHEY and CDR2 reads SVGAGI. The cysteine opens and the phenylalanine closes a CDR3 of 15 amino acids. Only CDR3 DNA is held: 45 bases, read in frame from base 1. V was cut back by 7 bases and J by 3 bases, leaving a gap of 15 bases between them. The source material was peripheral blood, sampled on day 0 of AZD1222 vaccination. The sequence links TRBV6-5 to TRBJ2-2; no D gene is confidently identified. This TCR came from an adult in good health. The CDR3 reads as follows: CASTPNRADTGELFF. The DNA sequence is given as TGTGCCAGCACCCCTAACCGGGCCGACACCGGGGAGCTGTTTTTT.